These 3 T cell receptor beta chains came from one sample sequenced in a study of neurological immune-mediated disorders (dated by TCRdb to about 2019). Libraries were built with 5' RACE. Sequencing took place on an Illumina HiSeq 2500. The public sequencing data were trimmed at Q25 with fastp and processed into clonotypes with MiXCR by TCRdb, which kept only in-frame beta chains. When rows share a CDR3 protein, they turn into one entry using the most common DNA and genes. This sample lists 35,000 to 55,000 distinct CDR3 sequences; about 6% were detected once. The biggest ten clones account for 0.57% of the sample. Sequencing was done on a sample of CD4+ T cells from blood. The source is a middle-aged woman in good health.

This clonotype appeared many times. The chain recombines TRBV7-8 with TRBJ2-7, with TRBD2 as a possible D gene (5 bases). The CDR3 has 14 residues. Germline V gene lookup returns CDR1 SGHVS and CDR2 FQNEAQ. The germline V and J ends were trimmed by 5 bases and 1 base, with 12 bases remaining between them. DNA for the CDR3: TGTGCCAGCAGCCGATATGACTATTCCTACGAGCAGTACTTC. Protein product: CASSRYDYSYEQYF.

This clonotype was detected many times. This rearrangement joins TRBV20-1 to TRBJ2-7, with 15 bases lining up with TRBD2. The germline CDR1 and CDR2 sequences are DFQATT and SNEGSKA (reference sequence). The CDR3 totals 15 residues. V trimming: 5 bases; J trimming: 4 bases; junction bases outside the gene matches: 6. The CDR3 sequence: CSAGTSGRLVYEQYF. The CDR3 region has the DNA TGCAGTGCTGGGACTAGCGGGAGGTTAGTTTACGAGCAGTACTTC.

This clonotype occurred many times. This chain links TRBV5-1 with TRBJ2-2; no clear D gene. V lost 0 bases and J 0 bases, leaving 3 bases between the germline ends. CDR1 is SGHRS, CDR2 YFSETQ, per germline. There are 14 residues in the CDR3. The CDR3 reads CASSLETNTGELFF. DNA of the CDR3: TGCGCCAGCAGCTTGGAGACGAACACCGGGGAGCTGTTTTTT.